This is a list of T cell receptor beta chains from one sample in a study of Tregs in tolerant kidney transplant recipients. Assay: immunoSEQ multiplex PCR; the TCRdb copy retains only in-frame clones and omits some. The repertoire holds 110,000 or so clones, with around 91% as singletons. Specimen: CD4+ T cells from blood. The receptor set was obtained from a human donor in good health. CDR3s include the opening cysteine and the closing phenylalanine or tryptophan. The D gene is left open where the match is weak. Where a row states a size, it is once, few, many or the class of an expanded clone; other rows omit it.

d_gene	len	j_gene	v_gene	abundance	CDR3nt	CDR3aa
-	14	TRBJ1-4	TRBV27	-	TGTGCCAGCAGCCCCGACAGAATTAATGAAAAACTGTTTTTT	CASSPDRINEKLFF
-	17	TRBJ2-7	TRBV18	-	TGTGCCAGCTCACCGTCCTACGAGACTCAGGGTTACCACGAGCAGTACTTC	CASSPSYETQGYHEQYF
-	11	TRBJ2-1	TRBV11-2	-	TGTGCCAGCAGCTTAGTTCATGAGCAGTTCTTC	CASSLVHEQFF
TRBD1	15	TRBJ1-5	TRBV2	-	TGTGCCAGCAGTTTCGGGACAGGGATGAATCAGCCCCAGCATTTT	CASSFGTGMNQPQHF
-	16	TRBJ2-1	TRBV6-5	-	TGTGCCAGCAGTTACTCACAGGGGAGGGGATACAATGAGCAGTTCTTC	CASSYSQGRGYNEQFF
-	14	TRBJ1-4	TRBV7-9	once	TGTGCCAGCAGCTTATTGGAGGGAGGTGGAAAACTGTTTTTT	CASSLLEGGGKLFF
TRBD1	15	TRBJ2-3	TRBV7-9	-	TGTGCCAGCAGCCCCCGGAACAGGGGAGTGTATACGCAGTATTTT	CASSPRNRGVYTQYF
-	11	TRBJ2-3	TRBV2	-	TGTGCCAGCAGTGAGTCGGATACGCAGTATTTT	CASSESDTQYF
TRBD1	15	TRBJ1-2	TRBV30	-	TGTGCCTGGAGTGTAGTGGACAGGGGGCTTCGTGGCTACACCTTC	CAWSVVDRGLRGYTF
-	13	TRBJ2-7	TRBV7-2	-	TGTGCCAGCAGCTTAGACTACTCCTACGAGCAGTACTTC	CASSLDYSYEQYF
TRBD2	16	TRBJ2-1	TRBV18	-	TGTGCCAGCTCACCACTGCAAGCGGGGGGTTACAATGAGCAGTTCTTC	CASSPLQAGGYNEQFF
TRBD1	14	TRBJ1-2	TRBV7-9	few	TGTGCCAGCAGCCCTCCGACAGGGCTCTATGGCTACACCTTC	CASSPPTGLYGYTF
TRBD2	21	TRBJ2-2	TRBV13	-	TGTGCCAGCAGCTTAGGATTCGGACTAGCGGAGAACTCCGCGAACACCGGGGAGCTGTTTTTT	CASSLGFGLAENSANTGELFF
TRBD1	14	TRBJ1-2	TRBV19	-	TGTGCCAGTAGTATCCTTACAGGGGACTATGGCTACACCTTC	CASSILTGDYGYTF
TRBD1	15	TRBJ1-2	TRBV4-1	-	TGCGCCAGCAGCCAAGATGACAGGGGTTTTTATGGCTACACCTTC	CASSQDDRGFYGYTF
-	19	TRBJ1-5	TRBV19	-	TGTGCCAGTAGTAGGCCGCGGACGGGGCCTAGGTTGAGCAATCAGCCCCAGCATTTT	CASSRPRTGPRLSNQPQHF
TRBD1	13	TRBJ2-5	TRBV7-6	-	TGTGCCAGCAGCCCGGGACAGCAAGAGACCCAGTACTTC	CASSPGQQETQYF
-	15	TRBJ2-7	TRBV19	-	TGTGCCAGTAGTATAGATCTACGGCCAACCTACGAGCAGTACTTC	CASSIDLRPTYEQYF
-	15	TRBJ1-1	TRBV9	-	TGTGCCAGCAGCGGTTCTAGGGTGGGGGCTACTGAAGCTTTCTTT	CASSGSRVGATEAFF
-	11	TRBJ2-3	TRBV2	-	TGTGCCAGCAGGGACCGGGATACGCAGTATTTT	CASRDRDTQYF
TRBD1	15	TRBJ2-2	TRBV7-6	-	TGTGCCAGCAGCAGAAGGACAGGGCGCCCCGGGGAGCTGTTTTTT	CASSRRTGRPGELFF
TRBD1	16	TRBJ1-2	TRBV29-1	-	TGCAGCGTTGTCGGTACAGGGGGCTTAGGAAACTATGGCTACACCTTC	CSVVGTGGLGNYGYTF
TRBD1	12	TRBJ1-1	TRBV6-6	-	TGTGCCAGCAATAGACAGGGCACTGAAGCTTTCTTT	CASNRQGTEAFF
-	13	TRBJ1-1	TRBV2	-	TGTGCCAGCAGTCAGGGAGGAGGGACTGAAGCTTTCTTT	CASSQGGGTEAFF
-	12	TRBJ1-1	TRBV10-1	-	TGCGCCACCTCGCGGGAGAACACTGAAGCTTTCTTT	CATSRENTEAFF
TRBD1	16	TRBJ2-2	TRBV5-1	-	TGCGCCAGCAGCCTCTGGACAGGGATGAACACCGGGGAGCTGTTTTTT	CASSLWTGMNTGELFF
TRBD1	15	TRBJ2-5	TRBV19	-	TGTGCCAGTAGTATAAGGACAGGGGGAGGAGAGACCCAGTACTTC	CASSIRTGGGETQYF
-	14	TRBJ1-3	TRBV29-1	-	TGCAGCGTGTGGACAGACTACTCTGGAAACACCATATATTTT	CSVWTDYSGNTIYF
-	14	TRBJ2-7	TRBV10-3	-	TGTGCCATCAGCAAATCGGACACTTCCTACGAGCAGTACTTC	CAISKSDTSYEQYF
-	14	TRBJ1-3	TRBV10-1	-	TGCGCCAGCAGTGAGCTCCCCGCTGGAAACACCATATATTTT	CASSELPAGNTIYF
-	12	TRBJ1-1	TRBV10-3	once	TGTGCCATCAGTGACAGTAACACTGAAGCTTTCTTT	CAISDSNTEAFF
TRBD2	14	TRBJ2-3	TRBV5-1	-	TGCGCCAGCAGCTTGGGCAGGGAGGGAGATACGCAGTATTTT	CASSLGREGDTQYF
-	13	TRBJ1-1	TRBV4-2	-	TGTGCCAGCAGCCAAGGGGTGTACACTGAAGCTTTCTTT	CASSQGVYTEAFF
-	14	TRBJ1-5	TRBV19	few	TGTGCCAGTAGTATAGCCAGGGGCAATCAGCCCCAGCATTTT	CASSIARGNQPQHF
TRBD1	11	TRBJ1-4	TRBV30	-	TGTGCCTGGAGTGCAGGGGGGAAACTGTTTTTT	CAWSAGGKLFF
TRBD2	16	TRBJ2-2	TRBV5-6	-	TGTGCCAGCAGCTTGGGGACTAGCGGCACTAGCGGGGAGCTGTTTTTT	CASSLGTSGTSGELFF
-	15	TRBJ1-1	TRBV5-1	-	TGCGCCAGCAGCTTGGACACCCTGGGGGACACTGAAGCTTTCTTT	CASSLDTLGDTEAFF
-	12	TRBJ1-1	TRBV2	-	TGTGCCAGCAGTGCCCGGGAGGGAAGGGCTTTCTTT	CASSAREGRAFF
TRBD1	13	TRBJ1-1	TRBV29-1	-	TGCAGCGTCTCGACAGGGTTGAACACTGAAGCTTTCTTT	CSVSTGLNTEAFF
-	15	TRBJ2-6	TRBV6-1	few	TGTGCCAGCACCAACGGGGGCTCTGGGGCCAACGTCCTGACTTTC	CASTNGGSGANVLTF
-	16	TRBJ2-7	TRBV5-1	-	TGCGCCAGCAGCCTGCACCCCGGTCAGCTCTCCTACGAGCAGTACTTC	CASSLHPGQLSYEQYF
TRBD2	18	TRBJ2-2	TRBV27	-	TGTGCCACCGTTCGGGCGGTGCGGGAGGGCCGGTTGACCGGGGAGCTGTTTTTT	CATVRAVREGRLTGELFF
TRBD1	16	TRBJ2-1	TRBV25-1	-	TGTGCCAGCACCCTACAGGGGAGTCTCTCCTACAATGAGCAGTTCTTC	CASTLQGSLSYNEQFF
TRBD2	16	TRBJ2-3	TRBV5-1	-	TGCGCCAGCAGCTTGGCCGGGACTAGCGGCTCAGATACGCAGTATTTT	CASSLAGTSGSDTQYF
TRBD2	18	TRBJ2-5	TRBV2	-	TGTGCCAGCAGTGAGGGAGCCTGGACTAGCGGGAGGGCAAAGACCCAGTACTTC	CASSEGAWTSGRAKTQYF
TRBD2	19	TRBJ2-1	TRBV2	-	TGTGCCAGCATCCTCGGCCTGGGACTAGCGGGAGGGTGGGACAATGAGCAGTTCTTC	CASILGLGLAGGWDNEQFF
-	13	TRBJ2-5	TRBV15	-	TGTGCCACCAGCAGAGAGATTAGGCAGACCCAGTACTTC	CATSREIRQTQYF
-	14	TRBJ1-6	TRBV14	-	TGTGCCAGCAGCCAAGGTGTATATAATTCACCCCTCCACTTT	CASSQGVYNSPLHF
TRBD1	14	TRBJ1-1	TRBV7-2	-	TGTGCCAGCAGCTTCCGACAGGGTAACACTGAAGCTTTCTTT	CASSFRQGNTEAFF
TRBD2	13	TRBJ2-2	TRBV5-1	-	TGCGCCAGCAGCAGGGAGGGCACCGGGGAGCTGTTTTTT	CASSREGTGELFF
-	14	TRBJ1-1	TRBV6-5	-	TGTGCCAGCAGTTACGGCCGGATGAACACTGAAGCTTTCTTT	CASSYGRMNTEAFF